The 9 T cell receptor beta chains listed next were all sequenced from one sample in a study of CD8 T cells in ankylosing spondylitis. TCRdb fed the 5' RACE reads into MiXCR, producing one record per CDR3 protein. The sample contains 200,000 or so distinct CDR3 sequences, 10% to 15% of which appear only once. Input material: blood, either unsorted or a sorted T cell fraction (not recorded which). All receptors derive from a female donor with ankylosing spondylitis or in good health (not recorded which).

The table lists this clonotype with many counts. The V call is TRBV20-1, the J call TRBJ2-7; D assignment may be TRBD1 or TRBD2 (5 bases each). Between the trimmed V and J ends, which lost 1 base and 4 bases, there was a span of 17 bases. The CDR3 consists of 15 residues. CDR1 and CDR2 (germline): DFQATT, SNEGSKA (reference sequence). Here the CDR3 reads CSARGLRDAEYEQYF. CDR3 nucleotide sequence: TGCAGTGCTAGAGGTCTCCGGGACGCCGAATACGAGCAGTACTTC.

V and J are TRBV7-6 and TRBJ2-1; 10 positions agree with TRBD2. V shed 1 base and J 0 bases; nucleotides not matched to a gene: 0. CDR1 and CDR2 (germline): SGHVS, FNYEAQ. The CDR3 has 16 residues. The CDR3 sequence: CASSLGTSGSYNEQFF. DNA of the CDR3: TGTGCCAGCAGCTTAGGGACTAGCGGCTCCTACAATGAGCAGTTCTTC.

This clonotype was observed many times. This chain joins TRBV12-3 or TRBV12-4 and TRBJ2-3; the D gene could be TRBD1 or TRBD2 (5 bases each). Deletions cut 5 bases from V and 0 bases from J, with 9 bases between. This CDR3 has 14 amino acids. This CDR3 reads CASSGRDSTDTQYF. The CDR3 nucleotides read TGTGCCAGCAGTGGTAGGGACAGCACAGATACGCAGTATTTT.

Turning to this clonotype: The junction departs from germline at one end; a sequencing error may be responsible. The chain joins TRBV25-1 to TRBJ2-3; TRBD2 is a possible D gene (6 bases). The CDR3 totals 13 residues. Germline V lookup: CDR1 MGHDK, CDR2 SYGVNS. In DNA, the CDR3 is TGTGCCGGCAGTGATCTAGCGATTGGGACGCAGTATTTT. Amino acids: CAGSDLAIGTQYF.

This clonotype appeared many times. The chain has TRBV7-2 and TRBJ1-1; no definite D call. This CDR3 is 11 amino acids long. Between the trimmed V and J ends, which lost 6 bases and 2 bases, there was a span of 4 bases. The V gene's germline CDR1 is SGHTA and CDR2 FQGNSA. This CDR3 reads CASRGNTEAFF. The CDR3 nucleotides are TGTGCCAGCAGGGGAAACACTGAAGCTTTCTTT.

The V gene is TRBV20-1, the J gene TRBJ2-3, with 8 bases lining up with TRBD1. The CDR3 length is 14 residues. CDR1 and CDR2 from the germline V gene are DFQATT and SNEGSKA (reference sequence). Trimming removed 0 bases from V and 3 bases from J; junction bases left unmatched: 2. CDR3 nucleotides: TGCAGTGCTAGAGAGGGGACAGGTACAGATACGCAGTATTTT. Its translation: CSAREGTGTDTQYF.

This clonotype was observed many times. This chain uses TRBV7-2 with TRBJ2-3; 8 bases line up with TRBD2. The CDR3 sequence is 15 residues long. CDR1 and CDR2 from the germline V gene are SGHTA and FQGNSA. V lost 2 bases to trimming and J lost 4 bases; unmatched junction nucleotides: 5. The CDR3 nucleotides are TGTGCCAGCAGCTTATTTGCGGGAGGCCCAGATACGCAGTATTTT. It yields the protein CASSLFAGGPDTQYF.

This clonotype appeared many times. J is TRBJ2-2 and V is TRBV5-5; unclear D gene. The ends were cut back, 1 base at V and 4 bases at J, with 8 bases in the middle. CDR3 length: 14 residues. CDR1 is SGHKS, CDR2 YYEKEE, per germline (reference sequence). CDR3 loop: CASSLWQLTGELFF. The CDR3 region has the DNA TGTGCCAGCAGCTTGTGGCAGCTCACCGGGGAGCTGTTTTTT.

This clonotype was seen at least ten times. CDR3 nucleotides: TGTGCCAGCAGCATCCGGGACAGGGGGATTCAGCCCCAGCATTTT. Encoded protein: CASSIRDRGIQPQHF. This chain uses TRBV7-2 with TRBJ1-5; 11 nucleotides line up with TRBD1. The germline gives CDR1 SGHTA, CDR2 FQGNSA. The CDR3 is made up of 15 amino acids. V lost 5 bases and J lost 6; bases outside the gene matches: 6.